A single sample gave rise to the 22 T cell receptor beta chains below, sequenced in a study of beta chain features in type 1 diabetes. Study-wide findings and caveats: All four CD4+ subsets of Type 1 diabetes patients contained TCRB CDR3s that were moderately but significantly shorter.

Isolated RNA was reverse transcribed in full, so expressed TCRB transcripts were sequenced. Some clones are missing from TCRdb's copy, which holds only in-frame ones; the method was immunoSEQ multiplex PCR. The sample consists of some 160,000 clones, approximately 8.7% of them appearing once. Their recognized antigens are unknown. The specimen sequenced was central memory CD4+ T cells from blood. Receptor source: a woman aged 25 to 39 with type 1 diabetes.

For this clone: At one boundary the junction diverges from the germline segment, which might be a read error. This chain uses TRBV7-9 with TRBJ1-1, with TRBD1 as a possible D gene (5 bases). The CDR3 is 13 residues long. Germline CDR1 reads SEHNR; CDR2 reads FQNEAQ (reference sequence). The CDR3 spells CASSKDRNTEAFF. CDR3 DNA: TGTGCTAGCAGCAAAGACAGGAACACTGAAGCTTTCTTT. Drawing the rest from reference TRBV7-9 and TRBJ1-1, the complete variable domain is DTGVSQNPRHKITKRGQNVTFRCDPISEHNRLYWYRQTLGQGPEFLTYFQNEAQLEKSRLLSDRFSAERPKGSFSTLEIQRTEQGDSAMYLCASSKDRNTEAFFGQGTRLTVV.

In DNA, the CDR3 is TGCGCCAGCAGCTTGGGTTCGGGGACAGGGGGCAACGAGCAGTACTTC. Protein product: CASSLGSGTGGNEQYF. The chain has TRBV5-1 and TRBJ2-7; TRBD1 aligns across 12 bases. With V trimmed by 0 bases and J by 5 bases, 6 bases remained unmatched. Germline V lookup: CDR1 SGHRS, CDR2 YFSETQ. CDR3 size: 16 residues.

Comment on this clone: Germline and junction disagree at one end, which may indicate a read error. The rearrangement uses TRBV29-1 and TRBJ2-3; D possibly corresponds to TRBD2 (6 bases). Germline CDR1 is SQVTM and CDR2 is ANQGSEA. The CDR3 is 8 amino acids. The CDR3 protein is CSVGRDPF. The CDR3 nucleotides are TGCAGCGTTGGGCGGGATCCCTTT.

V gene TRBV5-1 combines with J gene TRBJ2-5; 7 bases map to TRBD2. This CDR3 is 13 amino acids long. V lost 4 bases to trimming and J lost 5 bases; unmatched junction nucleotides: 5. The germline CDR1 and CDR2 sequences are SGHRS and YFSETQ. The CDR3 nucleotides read TGCGCCAGCAGCCGGAACGGGGGGGAGACCCAGTACTTC. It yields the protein CASSRNGGETQYF.

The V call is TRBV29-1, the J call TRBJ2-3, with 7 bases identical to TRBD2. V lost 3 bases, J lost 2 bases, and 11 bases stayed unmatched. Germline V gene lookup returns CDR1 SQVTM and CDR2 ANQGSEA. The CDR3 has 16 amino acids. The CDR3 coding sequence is TGCAGCGTTGATTCGGCAGGGAGGGGAAACACAGATACGCAGTATTTT. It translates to CSVDSAGRGNTDTQYF.

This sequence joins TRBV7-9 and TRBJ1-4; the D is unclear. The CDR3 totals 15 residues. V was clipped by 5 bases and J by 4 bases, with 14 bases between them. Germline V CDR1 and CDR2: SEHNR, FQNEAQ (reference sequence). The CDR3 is CASSPRGGLNEKLFF. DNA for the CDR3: TGTGCCAGCAGCCCGCGGGGAGGGCTTAATGAAAAACTGTTTTTT.

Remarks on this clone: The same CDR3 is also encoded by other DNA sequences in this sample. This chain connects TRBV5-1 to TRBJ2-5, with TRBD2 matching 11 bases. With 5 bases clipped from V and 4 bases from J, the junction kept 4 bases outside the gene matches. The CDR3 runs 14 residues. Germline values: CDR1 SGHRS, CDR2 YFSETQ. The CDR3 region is CASRPGLAGETQYF. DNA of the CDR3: TGCGCCAGCAGACCAGGACTAGCGGGAGAGACCCAGTACTTC.

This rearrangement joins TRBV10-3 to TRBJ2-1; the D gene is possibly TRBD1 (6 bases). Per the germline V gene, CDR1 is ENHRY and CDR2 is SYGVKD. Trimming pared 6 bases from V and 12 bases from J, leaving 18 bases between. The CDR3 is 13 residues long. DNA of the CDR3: TGTGCCATCAGAGCAGACATGGACAGCGGGCAGTTCTTC. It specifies CAIRADMDSGQFF.

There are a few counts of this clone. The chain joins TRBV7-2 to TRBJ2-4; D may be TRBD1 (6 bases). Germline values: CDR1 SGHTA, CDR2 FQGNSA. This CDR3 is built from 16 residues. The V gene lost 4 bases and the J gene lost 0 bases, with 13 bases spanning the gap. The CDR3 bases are TGTGCCAGCAGCTCACAGGGCTCCGTAGCCAAAAACATTCAGTACTTC. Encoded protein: CASSSQGSVAKNIQYF.

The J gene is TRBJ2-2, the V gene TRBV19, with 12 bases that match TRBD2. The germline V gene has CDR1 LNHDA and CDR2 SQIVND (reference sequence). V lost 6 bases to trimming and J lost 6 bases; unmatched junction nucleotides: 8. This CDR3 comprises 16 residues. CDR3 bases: TGTGCCAGTAGGGAGACTAGCGGGAGCGGGGCCGGGGAGCTGTTTTTT. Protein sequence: CASRETSGSGAGELFF.

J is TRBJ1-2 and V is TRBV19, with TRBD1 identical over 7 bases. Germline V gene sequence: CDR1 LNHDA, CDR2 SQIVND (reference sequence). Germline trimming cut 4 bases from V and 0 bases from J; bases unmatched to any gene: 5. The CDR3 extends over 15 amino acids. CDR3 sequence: CASSTGTASNYGYTF. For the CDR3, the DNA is TGTGCCAGTAGTACCGGGACAGCCTCTAACTATGGCTACACCTTC.

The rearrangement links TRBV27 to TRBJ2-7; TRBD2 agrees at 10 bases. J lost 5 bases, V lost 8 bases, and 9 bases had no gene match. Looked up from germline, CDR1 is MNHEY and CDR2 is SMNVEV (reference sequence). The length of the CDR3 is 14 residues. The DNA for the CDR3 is TGTGCCAGCGGCGAGCTAGCGGGAGTCCACGAGCAGTACTTC. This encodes CASGELAGVHEQYF.

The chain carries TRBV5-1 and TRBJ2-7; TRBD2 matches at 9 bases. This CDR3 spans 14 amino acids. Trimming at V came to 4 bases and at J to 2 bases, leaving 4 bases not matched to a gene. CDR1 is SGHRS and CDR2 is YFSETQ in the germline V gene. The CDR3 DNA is TGCGCCAGCAGCCCCGGGACTAGCACCTACGAGCAGTACTTC. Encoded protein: CASSPGTSTYEQYF.

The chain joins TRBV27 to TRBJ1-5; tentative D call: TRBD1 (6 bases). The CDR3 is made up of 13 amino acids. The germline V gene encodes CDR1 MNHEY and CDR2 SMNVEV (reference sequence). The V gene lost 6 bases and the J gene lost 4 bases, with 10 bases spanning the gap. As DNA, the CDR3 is TGTGCCAGCAGAGTTACAGGGAATCAGCCCCAGCATTTT. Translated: CASRVTGNQPQHF.

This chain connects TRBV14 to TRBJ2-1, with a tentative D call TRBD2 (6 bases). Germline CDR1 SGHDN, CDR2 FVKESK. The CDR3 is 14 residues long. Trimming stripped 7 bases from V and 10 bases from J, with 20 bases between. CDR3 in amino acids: CASTGSGTRGEQFF. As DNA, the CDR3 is TGTGCCAGCACCGGTTCCGGGACTCGTGGAGAGCAGTTCTTC.

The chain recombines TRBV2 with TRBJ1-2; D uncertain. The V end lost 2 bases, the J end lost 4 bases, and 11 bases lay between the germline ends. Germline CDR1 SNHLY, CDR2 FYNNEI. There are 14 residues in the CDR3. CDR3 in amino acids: CASSENSHIYGYTF. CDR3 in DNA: TGTGCCAGCAGTGAAAACAGTCATATCTATGGCTACACCTTC. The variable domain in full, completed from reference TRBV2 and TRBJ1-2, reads EPEVTQTPSHQVTQMGQEVILRCVPISNHLYFYWYRQILGQKVEFLVSFYNNEISEKSEIFDDQFSVERPDGSNFTLKIRSTKLEDSAMYFCASSENSHIYGYTFGSGTRLTVV.

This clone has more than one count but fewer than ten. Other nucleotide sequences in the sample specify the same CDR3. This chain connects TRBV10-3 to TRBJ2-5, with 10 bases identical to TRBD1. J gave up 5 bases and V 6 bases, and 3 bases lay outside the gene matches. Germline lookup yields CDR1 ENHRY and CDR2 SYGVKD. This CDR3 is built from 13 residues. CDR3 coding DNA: TGTGCCATCAGGCCGGGACAGGGGGAGACCCAGTACTTC. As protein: CAIRPGQGETQYF.

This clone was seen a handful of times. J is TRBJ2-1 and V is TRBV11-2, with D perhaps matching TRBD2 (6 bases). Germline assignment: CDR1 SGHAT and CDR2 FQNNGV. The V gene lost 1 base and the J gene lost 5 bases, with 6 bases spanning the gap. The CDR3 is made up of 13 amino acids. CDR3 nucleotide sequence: TGTGCCAGCAGCTTAGGACTAGACAATGAGCAGTTCTTC. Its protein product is CASSLGLDNEQFF.

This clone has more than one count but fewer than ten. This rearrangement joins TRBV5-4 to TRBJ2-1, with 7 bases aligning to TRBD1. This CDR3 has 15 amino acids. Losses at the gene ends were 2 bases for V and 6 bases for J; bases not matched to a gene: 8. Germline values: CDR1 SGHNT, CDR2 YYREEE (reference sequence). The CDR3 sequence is CASSFRDSLTNEQFF. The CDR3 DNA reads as TGTGCCAGCAGCTTCCGGGACAGCCTGACCAATGAGCAGTTCTTC.

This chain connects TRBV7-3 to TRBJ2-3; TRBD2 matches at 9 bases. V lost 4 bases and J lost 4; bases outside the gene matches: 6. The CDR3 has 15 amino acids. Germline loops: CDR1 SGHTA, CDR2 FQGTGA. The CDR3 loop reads CASSSPTSGADTQYF. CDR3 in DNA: TGTGCCAGCAGCTCCCCGACTAGCGGCGCAGATACGCAGTATTTT.

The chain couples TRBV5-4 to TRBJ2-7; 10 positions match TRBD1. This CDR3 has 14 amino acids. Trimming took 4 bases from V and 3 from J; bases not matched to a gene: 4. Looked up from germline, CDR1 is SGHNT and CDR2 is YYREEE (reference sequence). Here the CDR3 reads CASSGGQGSYEQYF. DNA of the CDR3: TGTGCCAGCAGCGGGGGACAGGGGAGCTACGAGCAGTACTTC.

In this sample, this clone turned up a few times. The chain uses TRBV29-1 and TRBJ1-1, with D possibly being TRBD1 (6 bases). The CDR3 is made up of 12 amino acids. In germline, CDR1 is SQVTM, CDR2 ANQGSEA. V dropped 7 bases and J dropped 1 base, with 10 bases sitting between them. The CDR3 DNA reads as TGCAGCGCAAGCAGGGGGAACACTGAAGCTTTCTTT. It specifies CSASRGNTEAFF.